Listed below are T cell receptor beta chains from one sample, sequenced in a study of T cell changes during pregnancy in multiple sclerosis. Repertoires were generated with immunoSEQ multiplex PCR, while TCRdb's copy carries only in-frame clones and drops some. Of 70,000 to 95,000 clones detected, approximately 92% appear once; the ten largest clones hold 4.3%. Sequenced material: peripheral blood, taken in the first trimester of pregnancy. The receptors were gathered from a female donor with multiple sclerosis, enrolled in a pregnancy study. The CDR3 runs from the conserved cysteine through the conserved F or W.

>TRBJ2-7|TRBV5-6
CASSTGQGAHEQYF
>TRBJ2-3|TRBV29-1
CSAKLAGLADTQYF
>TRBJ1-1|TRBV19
CASSRTRGTGLHTEAFF
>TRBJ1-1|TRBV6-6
CASRLERDTEAFF
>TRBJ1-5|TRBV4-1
CASSLEQGSGNQPQHF
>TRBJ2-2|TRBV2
CASSETSGGGELFF
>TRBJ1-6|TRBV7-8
CASSSGQDNSPLHF
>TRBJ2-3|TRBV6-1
CASSDRQSTDTQYF
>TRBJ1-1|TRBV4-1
CASSQPVRNTEAFF
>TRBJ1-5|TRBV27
CASYGTEVVDWPQHF
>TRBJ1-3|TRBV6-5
CASSRQGTSGNTIYF
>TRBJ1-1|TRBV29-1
CSVDGQGGMNTEAFF
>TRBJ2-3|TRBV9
CASGPSGGRWDTQYF
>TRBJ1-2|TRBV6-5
CASSYLGREIYGYTF
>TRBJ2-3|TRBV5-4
CASSLGRGTDTQYF
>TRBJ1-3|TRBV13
CASSLGQGDGNTIYF
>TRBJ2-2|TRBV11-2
CASSLERGATGELFF
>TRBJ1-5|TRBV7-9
CASSHGSGRLHF
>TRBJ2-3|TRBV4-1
CASSQRAGSTDTQYF
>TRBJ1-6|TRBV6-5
CASSMTDRGNSPLHF
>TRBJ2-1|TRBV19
CASSILSSGGLNEQFF
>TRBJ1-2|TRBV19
CASSIEWRSYGYTF
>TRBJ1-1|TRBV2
CASSGYRGTEAFF
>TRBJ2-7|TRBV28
CASSFGTGFYEQYF
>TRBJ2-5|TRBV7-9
CASSSRSGGEQETQYF
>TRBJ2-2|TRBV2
CASRDGQGGGELFF
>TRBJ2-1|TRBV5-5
CASSLGAGGSYNEQFF
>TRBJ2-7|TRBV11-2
CASSQVRDRPSYEQYF